The rows below give T cell receptor beta chains drawn from one sample of a study of OX40 agonist ivuxolimab in advanced cancers. TCRdb's copy holds only in-frame clones and misses some; the assay was immunoSEQ multiplex PCR. The sample records some 83,000 clones, about 90% being singletons. The input for sequencing was CD4+ or CD8+ T cells sorted from blood, taken in a trial of the OX40 agonist ivuxolimab. All receptors derive from an adult with an advanced solid tumor such as melanoma, head and neck, liver or kidney cancer. The CDR3 runs from the conserved cysteine through the conserved F or W. D genes are given only for firm matches. Clone size is stated in some rows and not others, as once, few, many or a class when expanded.

d_call j_call v_call clone_size cdr3_nt cdr3_aa
. TRBJ1-1 TRBV9 few TGTGCCAGCAGCCCGGGGGCCGCGGCTGAAGCTTTCTTT CASSPGAAAEAFF
. TRBJ2-3 TRBV7-9 once TGTGCCAGCAGCTCCTTTTATACGAGCACAGATACGCAGTATTTT CASSSFYTSTDTQYF
. TRBJ1-5 TRBV28 . TGTGCCAGCAGTCTTTCGGGTTACCAGCCCCAGCATTTT CASSLSGYQPQHF
TRBD1 TRBJ2-7 TRBV6-5 . TGTGCCAGCAGTCAGGGACAGTGGTCCTACGAGCAGTACTTC CASSQGQWSYEQYF
. TRBJ1-2 TRBV6-5 . TGTGCCAGCAGTCCCGACAGGTACTATGGCTACACCTTC CASSPDRYYGYTF
TRBD1 TRBJ1-2 TRBV9 . TGTGCCAGCAGCGTAGGGGTTTCAGGGGGTGGAGGCTACACCTTC CASSVGVSGGGGYTF
. TRBJ2-2 TRBV19 . TGTGCCAGTCGGTCTGGGTCCACCGGGGAGCTGTTTTTT CASRSGSTGELFF
. TRBJ1-1 TRBV30 . TGTGCCTGGACCCCACCCTGGACGACGACTGAAGCTTTCTTT CAWTPPWTTTEAFF
. TRBJ2-1 TRBV29-1 few TGCAGCGTTCCTCTAGCTTCCCAGTTCTTC CSVPLASQFF
. TRBJ1-3 TRBV5-1 . TGCGCCAGCAGCTTGTGGAGCAGCTCTGGAAACACCATATATTTT CASSLWSSSGNTIYF
TRBD1 TRBJ1-2 TRBV28 . TGTGCCAGCAGCCCCGACAGGGGGCAAGTCTATGGCTACACCTTC CASSPDRGQVYGYTF
. TRBJ2-1 TRBV4-1 once TGCGCCAGCAGCCCGGGCAGTGAGCAGTTCTTC CASSPGSEQFF
. TRBJ2-3 TRBV15 . TGTGCCACCAGCGTCCGGGACAGCACAGATACGCAGTATTTT CATSVRDSTDTQYF
TRBD1 TRBJ1-1 TRBV30 few TGTGCCTGGGATCGAGGACAGGGTAACACTGAAGCTTTCTTT CAWDRGQGNTEAFF
TRBD2 TRBJ2-1 TRBV4-3 . TGCGCCAGCAGCCAAGATCAACGAACAGAGAGCGGGACCTACAATGAGCAGTTCTTC CASSQDQRTESGTYNEQFF
. TRBJ2-2 TRBV4-3 once TGCGCCAGCAGCCAAGGGGGCAGCGGCGGGGAGCTGTTTTTT CASSQGGSGGELFF
. TRBJ2-3 TRBV4-3 once TGCGCCAGCAGCCCCCGAGGGGCCGGGGCAGATACGCAGTATTTT CASSPRGAGADTQYF
. TRBJ1-5 TRBV7-2 . TGTGCCAGCAGCTTAGTCGGGGCTAGCAATCAGCCCCAGCATTTT CASSLVGASNQPQHF
TRBD1 TRBJ2-7 TRBV5-1 . TGCGCCAGCAGCTTGGGGGACAGGCCCGCCTACGAGCAGTACTTC CASSLGDRPAYEQYF
. TRBJ1-1 TRBV28 . TGTGCCACCACACGAGGCCCTTCCTATTACACTGAAGCTTTCTTT CATTRGPSYYTEAFF
. TRBJ1-1 TRBV28 . TGTGCCAGCAGTTTATTGAGGTACACTGAAGCTTTCTTT CASSLLRYTEAFF
. TRBJ2-2 TRBV19 . TGTGCCAGTAGTACCGGACTGAACACCGGGGAGCTGTTTTTT CASSTGLNTGELFF
TRBD2 TRBJ2-1 TRBV7-9 . TGTGCCAGCACCCCTATAGCGGGGGGTATCGATGAGCAGTTCTTC CASTPIAGGIDEQFF
. TRBJ2-3 TRBV27 . TGTGCCAGCAGTTTATACGGCATCGGCACAGATACGCAGTATTTT CASSLYGIGTDTQYF
. TRBJ2-3 TRBV2 . TGTGCCAGCATGTTCCACACAGATACGCAGTATTTT CASMFHTDTQYF
. TRBJ1-1 TRBV6-1 . TGTGCCAGCGGAGGATACAGGAAGAACACTGAAGCTTTCTTT CASGGYRKNTEAFF
TRBD2 TRBJ2-7 TRBV29-1 . TGCAGCGCAGGACTAGCCTCCTACGAGCAGTACTTC CSAGLASYEQYF
TRBD1 TRBJ1-6 TRBV5-4 few TGTGCCAGCAGCTTGACAGGGGATAATTCACCCCTCCACTTT CASSLTGDNSPLHF
. TRBJ2-2 TRBV4-3 . TGCGCCAGCAGCCAAGTAGGGGTGAGGGAGCTGTTTTTT CASSQVGVRELFF
. TRBJ1-1 TRBV11-2 . TGTGCCAGCAGCTGGGTGAACACTGAAGCTTTCTTT CASSWVNTEAFF
TRBD2 TRBJ2-3 TRBV14 . TGTGCCAGCAGCCAAGACTGGGGGACTAGCGGGGGCCTTAGCACAGATACGCAGTATTTT CASSQDWGTSGGLSTDTQYF
TRBD1 TRBJ1-1 TRBV28 once TGTGCCAGCAGTCCCGACAGGGGGAAGAGTTCTGAAGCTTTCTTT CASSPDRGKSSEAFF
. TRBJ2-1 TRBV2 . TGTGCCAGCAGTGACGTATACAATGAGCAGTTCTTC CASSDVYNEQFF
. TRBJ1-1 TRBV5-1 few TGCGCCAGCAGCCCCCCGGGGGACCGAGCTTTCTTT CASSPPGDRAFF
TRBD1 TRBJ1-2 TRBV19 . TGTGCCAGTAGTAGCAGACAGGGGATGGTCGATGGCTACACCTTC CASSSRQGMVDGYTF
. TRBJ1-5 TRBV9 . TGTGCCAGCAGCCCGGAGGGGCGGGTACAGCCCCAGCATTTT CASSPEGRVQPQHF
TRBD1 TRBJ1-5 TRBV13 . TGTGCCAGCAGCTTAGGCAGGGGGAATCAGCCCCAGCATTTT CASSLGRGNQPQHF
. TRBJ2-1 TRBV6-1 . TGTGCCAGCAGTGGGGGAGCCATCTATGAGCAGTTCTTC CASSGGAIYEQFF
. TRBJ2-2 TRBV4-1 . TGCGCCAGCAGCCAAGATAGCGGCGGGATACAAACCGGGGAGCTGTTTTTT CASSQDSGGIQTGELFF
. TRBJ2-7 TRBV27 . TGTGCCAGCAGTTTGTGGGGGGCCAGGGAGCAGTACTTC CASSLWGAREQYF
TRBD1 TRBJ1-1 TRBV6-5 few TGTGCCAGCAGTTACACCGACAGGGGAGACACTGAAGCTTTCTTT CASSYTDRGDTEAFF
TRBD1 TRBJ1-5 TRBV19 . TGTGCCAGTAGTAAAAACCCAGACAGGGGATATAGCAATCAGCCCCAGCATTTT CASSKNPDRGYSNQPQHF
TRBD1 TRBJ1-2 TRBV23-1 once TGCGCCAGCAGTCAATCGATCCTAGGACAGGGGGCGGGGGAATATGGCTACACCTTC CASSQSILGQGAGEYGYTF
. TRBJ2-3 TRBV7-2 . TGTGCCAGCAGCTTAGAGCAATCGGTAACAGATACGCAGTATTTT CASSLEQSVTDTQYF
. TRBJ1-2 TRBV5-4 once TGTGCCAGCGGGGCAGCTAACTATGGCTACACCTTC CASGAANYGYTF
. TRBJ2-5 TRBV14 . TGTGCCAGCAGCCCACCTTTTGAGACCCAGTACTTC CASSPPFETQYF
. TRBJ1-1 TRBV6-5 . TGTGCCAGCAGTTACTGGAGTGGGGCCCCTGAAGCTTTCTTT CASSYWSGAPEAFF
TRBD1 TRBJ1-5 TRBV28 . TGTGCCAGCAGGCCAGGGACAGCTAATCAGCCCCAGCATTTT CASRPGTANQPQHF
. TRBJ2-1 TRBV30 . TGTGCCTGGAGTCTGGAGGAGGTCATCTTCTACAATGAGCAGTTCTTC CAWSLEEVIFYNEQFF
. TRBJ1-1 TRBV9 . TGTGCCAGCAGCGTAGAAGGGGTCAGTGGCACTGAAGCTTTCTTT CASSVEGVSGTEAFF
. TRBJ2-2 TRBV27 . TGTGCCAGCAGTGCCCACACCGGGGAGCTGTTTTTT CASSAHTGELFF
. TRBJ1-3 TRBV7-3 . TGTGCCAGCAGCCCCTTGGGGGGCTCTGGAAACACCATATATTTT CASSPLGGSGNTIYF
. TRBJ1-2 TRBV13 . TGTGCCAGCAGCTTAGAAGGAGGGCAGGACCTTTATGGGAGCTACACCTTC CASSLEGGQDLYGSYTF
TRBD2 TRBJ2-3 TRBV4-2 . TGTGCCAGCAGCCCTATCCCGGGGGGGGAGGGCACAGATACGCAGTATTTT CASSPIPGGEGTDTQYF
. TRBJ1-1 TRBV27 . TGTGCCAGCAGTTTCATAGGTAGAAACACTGAAGCTTTCTTT CASSFIGRNTEAFF